This TCR beta chain was captured by sequencing in a study of shared clonotypes between healthy human individuals. General study results and limits: Naive subsets typically showed greater estimated richness than memory subsets. Sharing across four donors was highest in naive CD4 (about 5%) and lowest in memory CD8 (roughly 0.4%).

The method was immunoSEQ multiplex PCR; TCRdb's version includes in-frame clones alone and lacks a portion of them. The sample carries approximately 620,000 clones, approximately 97% recorded once. After removal of 1 base from V and 0 bases from J, the junction contained 4 bases not matched to a gene. CDR1 and CDR2 from the germline V gene are LGHNA and YNFKEQ. The CDR3 is made up of 17 amino acids. Of note for this clone: Its antigen is unknown.

Material for sequencing was naive CD4+ T cells sorted from blood. Regarding subset: CD45RA+ positively selected. The receptor was isolated from a woman between 25 and 40 years old in good health. The chain is built from TRBV4-2 and TRBJ2-3; 10 bases are shared with TRBD2. In nucleotides, the CDR3 is TGTGCCAGCAGCCAAGTAGCGGGAGGCTCTAGCACAGATACGCAGTATTTT. Translated, it gives CASSQVAGGSSTDTQYF.